What follows are 29 T cell receptor beta chains derived from one specimen sequenced in a study of OX40 agonist ivuxolimab in advanced cancers. Sequencing was performed with immunoSEQ multiplex PCR; in TCRdb, only in-frame clones are kept and a portion is missing. The data hold approximately 32,000 clones, with approximately 89% observed a single time. Sample: CD4+ or CD8+ T cells sorted from blood, taken in a trial of the OX40 agonist ivuxolimab. All receptors derive from an adult with an advanced solid tumor such as melanoma, head and neck, liver or kidney cancer.

The V and J genes are TRBV18 and TRBJ2-5; D gene uncertain. The V gene's germline CDR1 is KGHSH and CDR2 LQKENI. V was trimmed by 5 bases and J by 0 bases, leaving 4 bases between them. CDR3 length: 12 amino acids. This chain's CDR3 is CASSTYQETQYF. CDR3 nucleotides: TGTGCCAGCTCAACGTACCAAGAGACCCAGTACTTC.

The DNA for the CDR3 is TGTGCCAGCAGTAGGACAGGGACCCTGGGTACTAATGAAAAACTGTTTTTT. It codes for CASSRTGTLGTNEKLFF. This chain joins TRBV2 and TRBJ1-4; 8 positions agree with TRBD1. Trimming cost V 5 bases and J 2 bases; bases outside gene matches: 10. The germline V gene encodes CDR1 SNHLY and CDR2 FYNNEI. CDR3 length: 17 amino acids.

The V call is TRBV14, the J call TRBJ2-2; D is ambiguous. The V end was cut by 0 bases, the J end by 1 base, with 6 bases between. Germline-derived CDR1 and CDR2 are SGHDN and FVKESK. The CDR3 sequence is 15 residues long. This CDR3 reads CASSQDRLNTGELFF. CDR3 DNA sequence: TGTGCCAGCAGCCAAGACCGGTTGAACACCGGGGAGCTGTTTTTT.

The gene calls are TRBV25-1 and TRBJ1-6, with D perhaps matching TRBD1 (5 bases). Germline loops: CDR1 MGHDK, CDR2 SYGVNS. Between the trimmed V and J ends, which lost 4 bases and 11 bases, there was a span of 15 bases. The CDR3 spans 14 residues. In nucleotides, the CDR3 is TGTGCCAGCAGTGCTTCGGGACCCCGGGCACCCCTCCACTTT. This codes for CASSASGPRAPLHF.

This chain connects TRBV11-2 to TRBJ2-3; possible D gene TRBD2, 5 bases. This CDR3 contains 17 residues. V gave up 1 base and J gave up 0 bases, with 14 bases separating them. Germline V lookup: CDR1 SGHAT, CDR2 FQNNGV. The chain's CDR3 is CASSLVWASPSTDTQYF. The DNA of the CDR3 is TGTGCCAGCAGCTTAGTTTGGGCTAGCCCTAGCACAGATACGCAGTATTTT. Drawing the rest from reference TRBV11-2 and TRBJ2-3, the complete variable domain is EAGVAQSPRYKIIEKRQSVAFWCNPISGHATLYWYQQILGQGPKLLIQFQNNGVVDDSQLPKDRFSAERLKGVDSTLKIQPAKLEDSAVYLCASSLVWASPSTDTQYFGPGTRLTVL.

The chain carries TRBV5-4 and TRBJ2-7; TRBD1 aligns across 7 bases. The germline V gene encodes CDR1 SGHNT and CDR2 YYREEE (reference sequence). V lost 5 bases to trimming and J lost 2 bases; unmatched junction nucleotides: 4. The CDR3 has 13 amino acids. CDR3 coding DNA: TGTGCCAGCAGTCGGACAGGCGCCTACGAGCAGTACTTC. It encodes CASSRTGAYEQYF.

This chain connects TRBV5-5 to TRBJ1-5; a weak D match, TRBD1 (6 bases). Between the trimmed V and J ends, which lost 5 bases and 7 bases, there was a span of 19 bases. The CDR3 is 15 amino acids. CDR1 SGHKS and CDR2 YYEKEE come from the germline V gene (reference sequence). DNA for the CDR3: TGTGCCAGCAGTGGGAGTCGGCAGGGGCAGCAGCCCCAGCATTTT. Protein product: CASSGSRQGQQPQHF.

This clone was seen once. V usage is TRBV27 and J usage is TRBJ1-2; no clear D. The CDR3 covers 12 residues. Germline V gene lookup returns CDR1 MNHEY and CDR2 SMNVEV (reference sequence). Between the trimmed V and J ends, which lost 8 bases and 7 bases, there was a span of 14 bases. This CDR3 is CASSRGLGGYTF. CDR3 bases: TGTGCCAGCTCCCGGGGATTAGGTGGCTACACCTTC.

This clone was recorded only once. The chain recombines TRBV5-1 with TRBJ1-2, with D tentatively TRBD1 (5 bases). The CDR3 runs 15 residues. The V end lost 0 bases, the J end lost 4 bases, and 13 bases lay between the germline ends. Per the germline V gene, CDR1 is SGHRS and CDR2 is YFSETQ. The CDR3 coding sequence is TGCGCCAGCAGCTTGGAGGGCAGGGTTTCCTATGGCTACACCTTC. It translates to CASSLEGRVSYGYTF.

This sequence joins TRBV5-4 and TRBJ1-2; a weak D match, TRBD1 (6 bases). The V gene's germline CDR1 is SGHNT and CDR2 YYREEE (reference sequence). Deletions cut 6 bases from V and 2 bases from J, with 11 bases between. The CDR3 spans 13 residues. Here the CDR3 reads CASTTTGNYGYTF. CDR3 DNA sequence: TGTGCCAGCACCACAACAGGGAACTATGGCTACACCTTC.

This clone was found once. J is TRBJ1-2 and V is TRBV6-1; 9 bases map to TRBD1. V trimming: 6 bases; J trimming: 8 bases; junction bases outside the gene matches: 10. Germline V gives CDR1 MNHNS, CDR2 SASEGT. This CDR3 is 14 amino acids long. This chain's CDR3 is CASRDGQGIYGYTF. For the CDR3, the DNA is TGTGCCAGCAGGGACGGACAGGGGATTTACGGCTACACCTTC.

V is TRBV6-5 and J is TRBJ1-1, with 10 bases fitting TRBD1. The V segment lost 6 bases and the J segment 0 bases; nucleotides outside the gene matches: 4. The CDR3 extends over 15 amino acids. Germline CDR1 reads MNHEY; CDR2 reads SVGAGI. This CDR3 is CASRRQGALNTEAFF. DNA for the CDR3: TGTGCCAGCAGGAGACAGGGGGCCCTGAACACTGAAGCTTTCTTT.

The gene calls are TRBV5-1 and TRBJ1-2, with 9 bases lining up with TRBD1. Germline V lookup: CDR1 SGHRS, CDR2 YFSETQ. J was trimmed by 4 bases and V by 4 bases; bases with no gene match: 5. The CDR3 is made up of 14 amino acids. CDR3 in DNA: TGCGCCAGCAGCCTCGGGACAGGGATCTATGGCTACACCTTC. Translating it yields CASSLGTGIYGYTF.

This clone was found once. The chain joins TRBV28 to TRBJ2-5, with 7 bases identical to TRBD1. Germline V CDR1 and CDR2: MDHEN, SYDVKM. This CDR3 has 13 amino acids. Losses at the gene ends were 6 bases for V and 2 bases for J; bases not matched to a gene: 3. CDR3 loop: CASSPGQQETQYF. The CDR3 DNA is TGTGCCAGCAGCCCGGGACAGCAAGAGACCCAGTACTTC.

In its sample, this clone was seen a few times. The same CDR3 also results from other DNA sequences found in this sample. The chain uses TRBV7-9 and TRBJ2-1; 12 positions agree with TRBD2. The CDR3 consists of 15 residues. From germline, CDR1 is SEHNR and CDR2 FQNEAQ (reference sequence). With V trimmed by 5 bases and J by 7 bases, 6 bases remained unmatched. The CDR3 nucleotides are TGTGCCAGCAGCCCAGGGACTAGCGGGTCGAATGAGCAGTTCTTC. Its protein is CASSPGTSGSNEQFF.

The chain has TRBV5-6 and TRBJ2-2, with 9 nucleotides matching TRBD2. Germline V CDR1 and CDR2: SGHDT, YYEEEE. Trimming at V came to 3 bases and at J to 1 base, leaving 13 bases not matched to a gene. The CDR3 extends over 19 amino acids. Here the CDR3 DNA reads TGTGCCAGCAGCTCCGGAGGCTCTAGCGGGAAGGGGAACACCGGGGAGCTGTTTTTT. Its translation is CASSSGGSSGKGNTGELFF.

The rearrangement uses TRBV10-1 and TRBJ2-1; D gene ambiguous. This CDR3 comprises 12 residues. CDR1 is WNHNN, CDR2 SYGVQD, per germline (reference sequence). Trimming cost V 10 bases and J 4 bases, with 11 bases left between them. In nucleotides, the CDR3 is TGCGCCACCGGTTCTGGTTACAATGAGCAGTTCTTC. Amino acid sequence: CATGSGYNEQFF.

This chain links TRBV11-3 with TRBJ2-7; D is perhaps TRBD1 (6 bases). This CDR3 region has 14 residues. Trimming pared 2 bases from V and 5 bases from J, leaving 13 bases between. CDR1 SGHNT and CDR2 YENEEA come from the germline V gene. In DNA form, the CDR3 reads TGTGCCAGCAGCTTAAGGGACACTCTCCACGAGCAGTACTTC. It encodes CASSLRDTLHEQYF.

The V and J genes are TRBV19 and TRBJ2-7; 10 positions match TRBD1. CDR1 LNHDA and CDR2 SQIVND come from the germline V gene (reference sequence). Losses at the gene ends were 11 bases for V and 5 bases for J; bases not matched to a gene: 6. The CDR3 is 12 residues long. CDR3 DNA sequence: TGTGCCTCCGGGACAGGGGTCGACGAGCAGTACTTC. It yields the protein CASGTGVDEQYF.

The chain is built from TRBV5-1 and TRBJ1-2; TRBD1 matches 7 bases. The CDR3 contains 14 residues. The V gene end was trimmed by 0 bases and the J gene end by 4 bases; junction bases not matched to a gene: 3. Per germline, CDR1 SGHRS and CDR2 YFSETQ. The CDR3 DNA reads TGCGCCAGCAGCTTGGGGACAGGAACCTATGGCTACACCTTC. Amino acids: CASSLGTGTYGYTF.

The chain uses TRBV4-2 and TRBJ2-3, with 7 bases aligning to TRBD2. V lost 3 bases and J lost 8; bases outside the gene matches: 11. Germline CDR1 and CDR2: LGHNA and YNFKEQ. CDR3 length equals 15 residues. CDR3 DNA sequence: TGTGCCAGCAGCCAGGGGGGGATCCAGGCCGTTACGCAGTATTTT. Its translation: CASSQGGIQAVTQYF.

This chain connects TRBV28 to TRBJ2-7; D is uncertain. The CDR3 has 15 residues. Germline CDR1 is MDHEN and CDR2 is SYDVKM. Trimming stripped 3 bases from V and 0 bases from J, with 12 bases between. For the CDR3, the DNA is TGTGCCAGCAGTTTGGCTGGCTGGAACTCCTACGAGCAGTACTTC. As protein: CASSLAGWNSYEQYF.

Only a few counts were recorded for this clone. This sequence joins TRBV19 and TRBJ1-5, with 9 bases that match TRBD1. With V trimmed by 0 bases and J by 5 bases, 14 bases remained unmatched. The germline V gene encodes CDR1 LNHDA and CDR2 SQIVND (reference sequence). This CDR3 has 19 residues. CDR3 region: CASSIEGQGYEGRDQPQHF. DNA of the CDR3: TGTGCCAGTAGTATAGAGGGACAGGGTTATGAGGGTCGGGATCAGCCCCAGCATTTT. Filled out from reference TRBV19 and TRBJ1-5, the complete variable domain reads DGGITQSPKYLFRKEGQNVTLSCEQNLNHDAMYWYRQDPGQGLRLIYYSQIVNDFQKGDIAEGYSVSREKKESFPLTVTSAQKNPTAFYLCASSIEGQGYEGRDQPQHFGDGTRLSIL.

V and J are TRBV5-1 and TRBJ2-1; TRBD2 matches 15 bases. Unmatched junction bases numbered 10, after V lost 4 bases and J lost 8 bases. Germline assignment: CDR1 SGHRS and CDR2 YFSETQ. CDR3 size: 17 residues. The CDR3 loop reads CASSPPGLAGGSDEQFF. The CDR3 nucleotides are TGCGCCAGCAGCCCCCCGGGACTAGCGGGAGGTTCCGATGAGCAGTTCTTC.

This chain connects TRBV30 to TRBJ1-1; maybe TRBD1 (6 bases). The CDR3 covers 13 residues. Between the trimmed V and J ends, which lost 0 bases and 4 bases, there was a span of 9 bases. CDR1 and CDR2 from the germline V gene are GTSNPN and SVGIG (reference sequence). The CDR3 protein is CAWSVGGGTEAFF. The CDR3 DNA reads TGTGCCTGGAGTGTAGGAGGGGGCACTGAAGCTTTCTTT. The full variable domain, its missing parts supplied by reference TRBV30 and TRBJ1-1, is SQTIHQWPATLVQPVGSPLSLECTVEGTSNPNLYWYRQAAGRGLQLLFYSVGIGQISSEVPQNLSASRPQDRQFILSSKKLLLSDSGFYLCAWSVGGGTEAFFGQGTRLTVV.

V and J are TRBV12-2 and TRBJ2-7; the table's D call of TRBD2 was not tested on the DNA. TRBV12-2 is shown as a pseudogene. The CDR3 extends over 16 amino acids. CDR3 sequence reads: CASRLGADYPTYEQYF. CDR3 bases: TGTGCAAGTCGCTTGGGAGCGGACTACCCAACCTACGAGCAGTACTTC.

The chain employs TRBV7-7 and TRBJ2-5; D might be TRBD1 (6 bases). V lost 5 bases, J lost 1 base, and 11 bases lay in between. Germline CDR1 and CDR2: SSHAT and FNYEAQ (reference sequence). This CDR3 has 14 residues. This CDR3 reads CASSLRDTQETQYF. The CDR3 coding sequence is TGTGCCAGCAGCCTCCGGGACACCCAAGAGACCCAGTACTTC.

The genes are TRBV6-5 and TRBJ2-7; D gene uncertain. Germline values: CDR1 MNHEY, CDR2 SVGAGI. The CDR3 spans 14 residues. V was pared by 5 bases and J by 3 bases, with 14 bases between. CDR3 coding DNA: TGTGCCAGCAGTCCGGCGGCGATCTTCTACGAGCAGTACTTC. Translating gives CASSPAAIFYEQYF.

This sequence joins TRBV29-1 and TRBJ2-1; no clear D. CDR1 and CDR2 from the germline V gene are SQVTM and ANQGSEA. There are 14 residues in the CDR3. V shed 5 bases and J shed 3 bases, with 14 bases lying between them. CDR3 residues: CSVLVTLLYNEQFF. Written as DNA, the CDR3 is TGCAGCGTTCTTGTGACTCTACTCTACAATGAGCAGTTCTTC.